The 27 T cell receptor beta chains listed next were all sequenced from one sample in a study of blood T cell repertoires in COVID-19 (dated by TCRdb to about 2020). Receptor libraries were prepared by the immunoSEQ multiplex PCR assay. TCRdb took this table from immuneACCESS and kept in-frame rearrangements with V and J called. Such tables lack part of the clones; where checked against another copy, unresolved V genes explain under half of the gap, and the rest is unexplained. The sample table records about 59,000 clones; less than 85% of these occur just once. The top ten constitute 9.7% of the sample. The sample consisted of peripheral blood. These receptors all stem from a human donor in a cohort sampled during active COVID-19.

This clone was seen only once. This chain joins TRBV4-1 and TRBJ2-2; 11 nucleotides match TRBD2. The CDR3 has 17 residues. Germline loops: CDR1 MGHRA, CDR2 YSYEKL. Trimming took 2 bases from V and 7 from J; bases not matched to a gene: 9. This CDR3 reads CASSQSLAGGAGGELFF. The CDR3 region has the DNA TGCGCCAGCAGCCAAAGTCTAGCGGGAGGCGCTGGCGGGGAGCTGTTTTTT.

DNA for the CDR3: TGTGCCAGCAGCGTCCGACTAGCGGGAGTCGAGCAGTACTTC. Translation gives CASSVRLAGVEQYF. The V gene is TRBV7-2, the J gene TRBJ2-7; 12 positions match TRBD2. The CDR3 totals 14 residues. Germline loops: CDR1 SGHTA, CDR2 FQGNSA. J gave up 6 bases and V 5 bases, and 5 bases lay outside the gene matches.

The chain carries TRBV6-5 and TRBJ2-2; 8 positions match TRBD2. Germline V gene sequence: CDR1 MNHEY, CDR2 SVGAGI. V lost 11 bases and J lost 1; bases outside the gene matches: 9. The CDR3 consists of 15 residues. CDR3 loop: CAGGRAGGNTGELFF. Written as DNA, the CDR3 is TGTGCCGGCGGCCGGGCGGGAGGGAACACCGGGGAGCTGTTTTTT.

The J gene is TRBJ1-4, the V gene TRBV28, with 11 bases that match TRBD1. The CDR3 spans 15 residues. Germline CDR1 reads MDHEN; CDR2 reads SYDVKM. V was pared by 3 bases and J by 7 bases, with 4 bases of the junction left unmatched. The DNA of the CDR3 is TGTGCCAGCAGTTTCCCCGGGACAGGGGGTGAAAAACTGTTTTTT. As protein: CASSFPGTGGEKLFF.

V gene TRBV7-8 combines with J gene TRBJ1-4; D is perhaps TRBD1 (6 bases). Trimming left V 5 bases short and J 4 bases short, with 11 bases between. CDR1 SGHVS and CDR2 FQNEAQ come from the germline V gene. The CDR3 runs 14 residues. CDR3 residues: CASSRGQNNEKLFF. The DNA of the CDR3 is TGTGCCAGCAGCCGAGGACAGAATAATGAAAAACTGTTTTTT. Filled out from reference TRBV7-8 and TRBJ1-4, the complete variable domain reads GAGVSQSPRYKVAKRGQDVALRCDPISGHVSLFWYQQALGQGPEFLTYFQNEAQLDKSGLPSDRFFAERPEGSVSTLKIQRTQQEDSAVYLCASSRGQNNEKLFFGSGTQLSVL.

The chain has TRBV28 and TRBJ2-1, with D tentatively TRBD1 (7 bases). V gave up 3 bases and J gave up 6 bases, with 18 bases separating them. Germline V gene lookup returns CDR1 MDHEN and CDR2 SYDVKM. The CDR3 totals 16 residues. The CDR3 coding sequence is TGTGCCAGCAGTTTGCCTCAGGGGGGTGGCGGCAATGAGCAGTTCTTC. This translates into CASSLPQGGGGNEQFF.

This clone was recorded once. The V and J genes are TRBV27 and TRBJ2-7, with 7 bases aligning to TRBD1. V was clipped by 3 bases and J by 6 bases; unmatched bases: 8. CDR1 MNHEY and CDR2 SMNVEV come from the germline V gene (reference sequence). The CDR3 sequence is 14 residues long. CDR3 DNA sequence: TGTGCCAGCAGTTTGGGGACAGACCCTTCCGAGCAGTACTTC. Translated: CASSLGTDPSEQYF.

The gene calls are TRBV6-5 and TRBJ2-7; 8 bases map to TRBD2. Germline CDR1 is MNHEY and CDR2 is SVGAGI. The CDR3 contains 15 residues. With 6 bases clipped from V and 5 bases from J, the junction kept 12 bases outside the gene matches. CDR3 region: CASSTRGGANDEQYF. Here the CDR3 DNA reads TGTGCCAGCAGCACACGGGGGGGCGCAAACGACGAGCAGTACTTC.

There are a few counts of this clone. CDR3 loop: CASSNPGTRSRTGELFF. CDR3 DNA sequence: TGTGCCAGTAGTAACCCCGGGACAAGGTCGCGCACCGGGGAGCTGTTTTTT. The chain has TRBV19 and TRBJ2-2, with D perhaps matching TRBD1 (6 bases). Germline V lookup: CDR1 LNHDA, CDR2 SQIVND (reference sequence). V gave up 4 bases and J gave up 4 bases, with 19 bases separating them. This CDR3 comprises 17 residues.

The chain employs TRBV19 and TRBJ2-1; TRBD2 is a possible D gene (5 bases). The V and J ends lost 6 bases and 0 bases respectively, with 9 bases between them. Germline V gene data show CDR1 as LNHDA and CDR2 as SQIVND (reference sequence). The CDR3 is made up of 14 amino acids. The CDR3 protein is CASRRASSYNEQFF. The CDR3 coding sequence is TGTGCCAGTAGGCGGGCAAGCTCCTACAATGAGCAGTTCTTC. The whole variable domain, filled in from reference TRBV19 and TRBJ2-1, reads DGGITQSPKYLFRKEGQNVTLSCEQNLNHDAMYWYRQDPGQGLRLIYYSQIVNDFQKGDIAEGYSVSREKKESFPLTVTSAQKNPTAFYLCASRRASSYNEQFFGPGTRLTVL.

Here the CDR3 reads CASSPLSTDTQYF. The CDR3 region has the DNA TGTGCCAGCAGTCCCTTAAGCACAGATACGCAGTATTTT. This chain joins TRBV28 and TRBJ2-3, with unresolved D. The germline V gene encodes CDR1 MDHEN and CDR2 SYDVKM. Trimming took 5 bases from V and 0 from J, leaving 6 bases between them. CDR3 length: 13 amino acids.

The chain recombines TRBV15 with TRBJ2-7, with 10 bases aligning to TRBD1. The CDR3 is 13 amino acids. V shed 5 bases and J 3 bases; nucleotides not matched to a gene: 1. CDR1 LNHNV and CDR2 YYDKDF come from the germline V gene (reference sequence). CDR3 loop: CATSDRGLYEQYF. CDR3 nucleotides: TGTGCCACCAGCGACAGGGGGCTCTACGAGCAGTACTTC. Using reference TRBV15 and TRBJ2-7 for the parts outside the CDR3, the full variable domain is DAMVIQNPRYQVTQFGKPVTLSCSQTLNHNVMYWYQQKSSQAPKLLFHYYDKDFNNEADTPDNFQSRRPNTSFCFLDIRSPGLGDTAMYLCATSDRGLYEQYFGPGTRLTVT.

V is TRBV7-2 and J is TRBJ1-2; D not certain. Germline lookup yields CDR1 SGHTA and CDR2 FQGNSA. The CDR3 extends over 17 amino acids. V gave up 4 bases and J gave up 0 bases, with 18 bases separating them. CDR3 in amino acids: CASSSYTGAAANYGYTF. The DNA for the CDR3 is TGTGCCAGCAGCTCGTATACGGGAGCAGCCGCTAACTATGGCTACACCTTC.

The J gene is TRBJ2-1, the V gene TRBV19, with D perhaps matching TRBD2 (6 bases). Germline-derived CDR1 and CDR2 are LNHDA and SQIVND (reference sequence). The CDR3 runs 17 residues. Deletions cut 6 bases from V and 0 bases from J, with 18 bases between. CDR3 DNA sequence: TGTGCCAGTAGCAAGGGACTTCCGATAAGCTCCTACAATGAGCAGTTCTTC. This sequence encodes CASSKGLPISSYNEQFF.

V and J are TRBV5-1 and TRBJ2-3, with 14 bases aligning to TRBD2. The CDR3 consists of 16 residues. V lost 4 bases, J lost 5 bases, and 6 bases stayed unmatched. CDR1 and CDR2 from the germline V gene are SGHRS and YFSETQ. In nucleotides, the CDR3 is TGCGCCAGCAGCCGGGGGACTAGCGGGAGTGGAGATACGCAGTATTTT. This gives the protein CASSRGTSGSGDTQYF.

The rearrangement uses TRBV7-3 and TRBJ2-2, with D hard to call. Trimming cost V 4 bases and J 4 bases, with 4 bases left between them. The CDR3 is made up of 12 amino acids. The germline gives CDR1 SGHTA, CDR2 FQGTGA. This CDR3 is CASSYSTGELFF. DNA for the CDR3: TGTGCCAGCAGCTATAGCACCGGGGAGCTGTTTTTT.

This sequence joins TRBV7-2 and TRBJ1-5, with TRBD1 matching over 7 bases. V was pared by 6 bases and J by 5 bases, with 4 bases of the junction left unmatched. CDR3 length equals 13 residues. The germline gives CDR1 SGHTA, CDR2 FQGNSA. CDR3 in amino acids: CASSTDRDQPQHF. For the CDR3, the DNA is TGTGCCAGCAGTACTGACAGGGATCAGCCCCAGCATTTT.

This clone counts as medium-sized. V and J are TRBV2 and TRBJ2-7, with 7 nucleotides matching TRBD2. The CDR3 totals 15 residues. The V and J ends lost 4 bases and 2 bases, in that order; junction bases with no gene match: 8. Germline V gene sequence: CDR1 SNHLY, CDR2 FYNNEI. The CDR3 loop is CASSVSDGRPYEQYF. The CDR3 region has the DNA TGTGCCAGCAGTGTATCCGACGGGAGGCCCTACGAGCAGTACTTC.

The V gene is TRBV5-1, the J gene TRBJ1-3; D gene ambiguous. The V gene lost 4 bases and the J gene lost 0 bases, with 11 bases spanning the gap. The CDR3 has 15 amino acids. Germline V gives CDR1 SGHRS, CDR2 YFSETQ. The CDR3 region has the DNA TGCGCCAGCAGCATGGAGCCCGCCTCTGGAAACACCATATATTTT. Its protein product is CASSMEPASGNTIYF.

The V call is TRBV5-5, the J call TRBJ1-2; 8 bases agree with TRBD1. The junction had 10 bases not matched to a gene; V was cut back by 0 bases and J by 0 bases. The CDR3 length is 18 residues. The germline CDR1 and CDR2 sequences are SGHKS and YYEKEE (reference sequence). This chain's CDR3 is CASSLEDTGGRANYGYTF. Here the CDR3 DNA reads TGTGCCAGCAGCTTGGAAGATACAGGGGGACGAGCTAACTATGGCTACACCTTC.

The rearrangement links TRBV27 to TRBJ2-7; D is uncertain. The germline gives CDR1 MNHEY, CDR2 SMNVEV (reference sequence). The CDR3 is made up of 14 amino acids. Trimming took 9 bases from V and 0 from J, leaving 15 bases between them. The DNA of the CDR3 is TGTGCCAGTCGCAAAGTCCGGAGCTCCTACGAGCAGTACTTC. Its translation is CASRKVRSSYEQYF.

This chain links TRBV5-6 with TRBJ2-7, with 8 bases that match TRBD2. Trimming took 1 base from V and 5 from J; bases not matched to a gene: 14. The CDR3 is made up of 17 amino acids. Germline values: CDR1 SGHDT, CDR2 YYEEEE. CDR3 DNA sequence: TGTGCCAGCAGCTTGAATGGCCACCCGGGAGGGTACCACGAGCAGTACTTC. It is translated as CASSLNGHPGGYHEQYF.

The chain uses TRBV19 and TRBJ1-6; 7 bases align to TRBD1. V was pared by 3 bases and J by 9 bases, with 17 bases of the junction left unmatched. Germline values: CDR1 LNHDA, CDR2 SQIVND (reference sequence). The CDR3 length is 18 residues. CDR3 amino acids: CASSIWTGYDVGGSPLHF. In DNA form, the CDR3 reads TGTGCCAGTAGTATTTGGACAGGCTACGATGTGGGTGGTTCACCCCTCCACTTT.

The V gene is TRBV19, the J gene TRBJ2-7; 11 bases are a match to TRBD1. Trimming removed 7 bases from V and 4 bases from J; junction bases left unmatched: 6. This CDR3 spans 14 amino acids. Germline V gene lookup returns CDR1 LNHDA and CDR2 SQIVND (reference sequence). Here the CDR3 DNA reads TGTGCCAGTAAGGCGGGACAGGGGGTTTACGAGCAGTACTTC. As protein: CASKAGQGVYEQYF. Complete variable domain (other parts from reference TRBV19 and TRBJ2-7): DGGITQSPKYLFRKEGQNVTLSCEQNLNHDAMYWYRQDPGQGLRLIYYSQIVNDFQKGDIAEGYSVSREKKESFPLTVTSAQKNPTAFYLCASKAGQGVYEQYFGPGTRLTVT.

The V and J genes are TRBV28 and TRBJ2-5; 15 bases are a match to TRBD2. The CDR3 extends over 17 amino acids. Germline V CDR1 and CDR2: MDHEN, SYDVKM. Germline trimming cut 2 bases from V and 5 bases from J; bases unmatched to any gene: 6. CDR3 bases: TGTGCCAGCAGTTTAGGACTAGCGGGAGGGCTTAGGGAGACCCAGTACTTC. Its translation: CASSLGLAGGLRETQYF.

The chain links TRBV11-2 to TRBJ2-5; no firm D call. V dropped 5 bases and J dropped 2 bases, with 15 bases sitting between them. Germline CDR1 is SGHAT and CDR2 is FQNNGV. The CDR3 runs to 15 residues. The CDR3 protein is CASSGLGLGQETQYF. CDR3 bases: TGTGCCAGCAGCGGTTTAGGTCTAGGACAAGAGACCCAGTACTTC. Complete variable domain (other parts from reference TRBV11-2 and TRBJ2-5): EAGVAQSPRYKIIEKRQSVAFWCNPISGHATLYWYQQILGQGPKLLIQFQNNGVVDDSQLPKDRFSAERLKGVDSTLKIQPAKLEDSAVYLCASSGLGLGQETQYFGPGTRLLVL.

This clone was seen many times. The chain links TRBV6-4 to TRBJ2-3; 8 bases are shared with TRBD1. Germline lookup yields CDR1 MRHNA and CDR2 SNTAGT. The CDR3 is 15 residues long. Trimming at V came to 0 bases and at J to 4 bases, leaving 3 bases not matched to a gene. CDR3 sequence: CASSDSRTGSDTQYF. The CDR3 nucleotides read TGTGCCAGCAGTGACTCAAGGACAGGGTCAGATACGCAGTATTTT.